Sequencing of this TCR beta chain was carried out in a study of blood T cell repertoires in COVID-19. Study details: The United States, Italy and Spain were the sources of the acute and convalescent COVID-19 samples.

The table lists this clone with a few counts. This CDR3 spans 17 amino acids. CDR1 and CDR2 from the germline V gene are MDHEN and SYDVKM. Deletions cut 4 bases from V and 1 base from J, with 19 bases between. Authors' analysis steps: Estimates of nucleated cell counts were drawn from the amplification of reference gene primers. Assay used: immunoSEQ multiplex PCR; TCRdb lists only in-frame clones, some missing. The V and J calls and clone size are taken from that table; D and trimming were inferred from the DNA. The data show roughly 72,000 clones, 75% to 90% seen once. This TCR was sampled from a human donor in a cohort sampled during active COVID-19. Specimen: peripheral blood. J is TRBJ2-5 and V is TRBV28; D may be TRBD1 (5 bases). CDR3 sequence (DNA): TGTGCCAGCAGTTCAACCTCAGGGAAGGGGTTCCAAGAGACCCAGTACTTC. It encodes CASSSTSGKGFQETQYF.